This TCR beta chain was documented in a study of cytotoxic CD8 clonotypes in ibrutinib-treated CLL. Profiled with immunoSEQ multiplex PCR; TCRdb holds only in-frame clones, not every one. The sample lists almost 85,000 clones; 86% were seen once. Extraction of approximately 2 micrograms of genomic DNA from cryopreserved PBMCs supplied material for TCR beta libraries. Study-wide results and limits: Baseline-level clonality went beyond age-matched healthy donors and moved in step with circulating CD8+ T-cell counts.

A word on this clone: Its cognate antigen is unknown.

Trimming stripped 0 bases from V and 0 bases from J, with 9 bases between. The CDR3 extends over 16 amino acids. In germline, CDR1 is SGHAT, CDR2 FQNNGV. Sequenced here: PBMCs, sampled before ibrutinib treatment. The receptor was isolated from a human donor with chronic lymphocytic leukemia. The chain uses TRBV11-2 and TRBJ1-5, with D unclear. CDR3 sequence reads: CASSLDRTVSNQPQHF. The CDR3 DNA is TGTGCCAGCAGCTTAGATCGCACCGTTAGCAATCAGCCCCAGCATTTT. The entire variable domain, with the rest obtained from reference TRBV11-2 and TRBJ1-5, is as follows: EAGVAQSPRYKIIEKRQSVAFWCNPISGHATLYWYQQILGQGPKLLIQFQNNGVVDDSQLPKDRFSAERLKGVDSTLKIQPAKLEDSAVYLCASSLDRTVSNQPQHFGDGTRLSIL.